These T cell receptor beta chains were read from a single sample in a study of STAT3 mutations in large granular lymphocyte leukemia. TCRdb keeps only in-frame clones here, not all; method: immunoSEQ multiplex PCR. The sample lists tens of thousands of clones, around 93% occurring once. Sequenced: peripheral blood mononuclear cells. These receptor sequences come from a man between 40 and 49 years old with T-cell large granular lymphocyte leukemia. Some clones in this sample may be carry-over from other donors' samples. CDR3s include the opening cysteine and the closing phenylalanine or tryptophan. A D gene is named only where the DNA matches it firmly. Clone size appears in some rows only: once, few, many, or a class for an expanded clone.

abundance	v_gene	d_gene	j_gene	CDR3aa	CDR3nt
-	TRBV30	TRBD2	TRBJ2-3	CAWSVGFLRGGDTQYF	TGTGCCTGGAGTGTAGGTTTTCTTCGGGGGGGAGATACGCAGTATTTT
-	TRBV5-3	-	TRBJ2-1	CARSLEPVPKGREQFF	TGTGCCAGAAGCTTGGAACCCGTACCGAAAGGGCGAGAGCAGTTCTTC
-	TRBV19	-	TRBJ1-2	CASSERRPTVSNYGYTF	TGTGCCAGTAGCGAGAGGAGGCCGACAGTTTCTAACTATGGCTACACCTTC
-	TRBV18	TRBD1	TRBJ2-7	CASSQGTGDASYEQYF	TGTGCCAGCTCACAAGGGACAGGGGACGCCTCCTACGAGCAGTACTTC
-	TRBV13	-	TRBJ2-1	CASSLTSTEQFF	TGTGCCAGCAGCTTAACGTCTACTGAGCAGTTCTTC
-	TRBV9	-	TRBJ1-6	CASSVSLINSPLHF	TGTGCCAGCAGCGTATCACTGATAAATTCACCCCTCCACTTT
-	TRBV28	-	TRBJ1-2	CASSSGPNYGYTF	TGTGCCAGCAGCAGCGGACCGAACTATGGCTACACCTTC
-	TRBV5-4	-	TRBJ2-7	CASSLEQDYEQYF	TGTGCCAGCAGCTTGGAACAGGATTACGAGCAGTACTTC
-	TRBV7-8	-	TRBJ1-2	CASSPTAASNYGYTF	TGTGCCAGCAGCCCCACGGCAGCCTCTAACTATGGCTACACCTTC
-	TRBV5-4	TRBD1	TRBJ1-1	CASSLQGAGAEAFF	TGTGCCAGCAGCCTCCAGGGGGCGGGAGCTGAAGCTTTCTTT
-	TRBV5-6	-	TRBJ2-7	CASSPAGTGAIYEQYF	TGTGCCAGCAGCCCGGCCGGGACGGGGGCGATCTACGAGCAGTACTTC
-	TRBV30	-	TRBJ2-6	CAWRRGRLPGANVLTF	TGTGCCTGGAGAAGGGGTAGGCTGCCTGGGGCCAACGTCCTGACTTTC
-	TRBV7-9	-	TRBJ1-5	CASSRTGRGGNQPQHF	TGTGCCAGCAGTCGTACAGGGAGGGGAGGCAATCAGCCCCAGCATTTT
-	TRBV7-2	TRBD1	TRBJ1-6	CASSLRGRGDSPLHF	TGTGCCAGCAGCTTAAGGGGCAGGGGGGATTCACCCCTCCACTTT
once	TRBV30	TRBD2	TRBJ2-3	CAWDQGLAGPVGTQYF	TGTGCCTGGGACCAGGGACTAGCGGGGCCAGTGGGTACGCAGTATTTT
once	TRBV30	-	TRBJ1-1	CAWSGFSGEAFF	TGTGCCTGGAGTGGGTTTTCGGGAGAAGCTTTCTTT